This T cell receptor beta chain was sequenced for a study of cytomegalovirus exposure and HLA in healthy donors. Findings of the study overall: Productive status was seen about 90% or about 30% of the time for most TCR beta V segments in an earlier analysis.

PCR used 60 Vbeta primers and 13 Jbeta primers. The repertoire was sequenced with immunoSEQ multiplex PCR; TCRdb's copy has only in-frame clones and lacks some. The data hold approximately 70,000 clones, with around three quarters observed a single time. On this clone itself: Its antigen is unknown.

CDR3 length: 18 amino acids. The ends lost 5 bases at V and 2 bases at J; junction bases unmatched: 11. Per germline, CDR1 KGHSH and CDR2 LQKENI. The sequencing input was PBMCs. This receptor was obtained from a woman aged 45-60 years in good health and CMV-seropositive. The rearrangement joins TRBV18 to TRBJ2-6; 8 nucleotides line up with TRBD1. CDR3 protein: CASSVTGTGRTGANVLTF. The CDR3 DNA is TGTGCCAGCTCAGTAACCGGGACAGGAAGAACTGGGGCCAACGTCCTGACTTTC.